These 3 T cell receptor beta chains were sequenced from one sample in a study of blood T cell repertoires in COVID-19 (dated by TCRdb to about 2020). Receptor amplification or capture employed the immunoSEQ multiplex PCR assay. TCRdb mirrors the immuneACCESS table, restricted to in-frame sequences. Some clones are absent from its copies; in checked studies, under half trace to an unresolved V gene, and the reason for the others is unknown. This sample is represented by roughly 240,000 clones; around 83% of them were singletons. Around 2.5% of the sample is held by the ten biggest clonotypes. The sequenced sample was peripheral blood. Source of these receptors: a man aged 40-50 years who had recovered from COVID-19.

The V gene is TRBV4-1, the J gene TRBJ2-1; D may be TRBD2 (7 bases). V was clipped by 3 bases and J by 12 bases, with 18 bases between them. Germline V gene sequence: CDR1 MGHRA, CDR2 YSYEKL. The CDR3 covers 14 residues. The CDR3 DNA reads TGCGCCAGCAGCCAGGTGGGGGGGGCCTATGGGCAGTTCTTC. Translated: CASSQVGGAYGQFF.

The genes are TRBV23-1 and TRBJ2-1; 13 nucleotides align to TRBD2. TRBV23-1 is marked as an open reading frame, function uncertain. Trimming at V came to 0 bases and at J to 5 bases, leaving 4 bases not matched to a gene. The CDR3 sequence is 17 residues long. In DNA, the CDR3 is TGCGCCAGCAGTCAATCGTTCGGACTAGCGGGAGACAATGAGCAGTTCTTC. Protein: CASSQSFGLAGDNEQFF.

The genes are TRBV4-3 and TRBJ2-3; TRBD1 agrees at 10 bases. Germline V lookup: CDR1 LGHNA, CDR2 YSLEER. Trimming cost V 0 bases and J 0 bases; bases outside gene matches: 9. The CDR3 has 19 residues. The CDR3 reads CASSQDPPGQGISTDTQYF. In DNA form, the CDR3 reads TGCGCCAGCAGCCAAGATCCGCCGGGACAGGGGATTAGCACAGATACGCAGTATTTT.